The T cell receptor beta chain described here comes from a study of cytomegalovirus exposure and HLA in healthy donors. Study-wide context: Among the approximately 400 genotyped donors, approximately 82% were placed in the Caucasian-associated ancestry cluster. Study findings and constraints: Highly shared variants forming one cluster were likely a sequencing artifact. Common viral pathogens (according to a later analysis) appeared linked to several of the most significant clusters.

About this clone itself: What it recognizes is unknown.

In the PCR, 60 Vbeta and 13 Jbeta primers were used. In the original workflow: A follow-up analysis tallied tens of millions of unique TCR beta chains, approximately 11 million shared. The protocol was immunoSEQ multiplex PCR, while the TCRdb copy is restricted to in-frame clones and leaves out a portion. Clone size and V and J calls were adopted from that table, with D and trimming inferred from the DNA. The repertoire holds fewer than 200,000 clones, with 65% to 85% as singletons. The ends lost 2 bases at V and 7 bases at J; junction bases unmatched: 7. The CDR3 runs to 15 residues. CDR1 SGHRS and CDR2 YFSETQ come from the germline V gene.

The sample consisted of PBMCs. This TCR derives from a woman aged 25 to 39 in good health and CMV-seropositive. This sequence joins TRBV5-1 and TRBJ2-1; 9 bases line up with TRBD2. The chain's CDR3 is CASSFVLAGNNEQFF. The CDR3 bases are TGCGCCAGCAGCTTCGTCCTAGCGGGGAATAATGAGCAGTTCTTC.